The 18 T cell receptor beta chains presented below share a single source sample, sequenced in a study of Graves' ophthalmopathy and Graves' hyperthyroidism. Amplification of TCR beta CDR3 regions used RNA transcripts. First-round RT-PCR relied on HTBI primers, and a second-round multiplex PCR came next. Each CDR3 protein is one row after TCRdb ran MiXCR on the multiplex PCR reads. The table shows some 350,000 distinct CDR3 sequences, with approximately 18% occurring only once. Sequenced input: peripheral blood. These receptor sequences come from an adult woman with stable Graves' hyperthyroidism.

This clonotype has at least ten counts. The V call is TRBV20-1, the J call TRBJ2-7; D remains ambiguous. V was trimmed by 3 bases and J by 5 bases, leaving 17 bases between them. This CDR3 is built from 14 residues. Germline loops: CDR1 DFQATT, CDR2 SNEGSKA (reference sequence). This chain's CDR3 is CSASVATGIDEQYF. Here the CDR3 DNA reads TGCAGTGCTAGTGTTGCTACGGGTATCGACGAGCAGTACTTC.

In its sample, this clonotype was seen many times. V usage is TRBV11-1 and J usage is TRBJ2-7; 13 bases fit TRBD2. CDR1 and CDR2 (germline): SGHAT, FQDESV (reference sequence). The V segment lost 0 bases and the J segment 0 bases; nucleotides outside the gene matches: 5. CDR3 length equals 18 residues. CDR3 in amino acids: CASSLAGTSGNDSYEQYF. DNA of the CDR3: TGTGCCAGCAGCTTAGCGGGGACTAGCGGGAACGACTCCTACGAGCAGTACTTC. Full variable domain (missing parts from reference TRBV11-1 and TRBJ2-7): EAEVAQSPRYKITEKSQAVAFWCDPISGHATLYWYRQILGQGPELLVQFQDESVVDDSQLPKDRFSAERLKGVDSTLKIQPAELGDSAMYLCASSLAGTSGNDSYEQYFGPGTRLTVT.

The chain joins TRBV18 to TRBJ2-5; D gene unclear. This CDR3 spans 11 amino acids. V shed 5 bases and J shed 5 bases, with 6 bases lying between them. From germline, CDR1 is KGHSH and CDR2 LQKENI. Here the CDR3 DNA reads TGTGCCAGCTCAAATGCGGAGACCCAGTACTTC. It yields the protein CASSNAETQYF.

This clonotype was seen repeatedly, ten times or more. This sequence joins TRBV6-2 or TRBV6-3 and TRBJ2-7, with 7 bases that match TRBD1. CDR3 length: 17 residues. The germline CDR1 and CDR2 sequences are MNHEY and SVGEGT. The V and J ends lost 1 base and 2 bases, in that order; junction bases with no gene match: 11. The CDR3 nucleotides are TGTGCCAGCAGTTACTACGGTCGACAGGGAACGACCTACGAGCAGTACTTC. As protein: CASSYYGRQGTTYEQYF.

This clonotype has a count of ten or more. The CDR3 spells CASSPQRATEAFF. CDR3 DNA sequence: TGTGCCAGCAGCCCCCAAAGGGCCACTGAAGCTTTCTTT. The chain employs TRBV3-1 and TRBJ1-1; D is undetermined. V gave up 4 bases and J gave up 4 bases, with 10 bases separating them. The germline gives CDR1 LGHDT, CDR2 YNNKEL (reference sequence). The CDR3 has 13 residues.

The table lists this clonotype with a count of one. The gene calls are TRBV19 and TRBJ2-7, with D uncertain. Germline CDR1 is LNHDA and CDR2 is SQIVND (reference sequence). The CDR3 totals 14 residues. Trimming took off 6 bases at V and 5 bases at J, with 17 bases between the two ends. The CDR3 coding sequence is TGTGCCAGTAGCCAGTCGACATCTTCCGACGAGCAGTACTTC. This codes for CASSQSTSSDEQYF.

This clonotype was seen many times. The chain combines TRBV6-5 with TRBJ2-5, with D possibly matching TRBD2 (6 bases). Trimming cost V 4 bases and J 6 bases, with 21 bases left between them. This CDR3 spans 16 amino acids. From germline, CDR1 is MNHEY and CDR2 SVGAGI. The DNA of the CDR3 is TGTGCCAGCAGTTGGTACCCGACGTCGGAGGGGCAGACCCAGTACTTC. Translated: CASSWYPTSEGQTQYF.

This clonotype was seen more than once but under ten times. The genes are TRBV18 and TRBJ1-5; a weak D match, TRBD1 (5 bases). Germline V lookup: CDR1 KGHSH, CDR2 LQKENI. The CDR3 loop spans 14 amino acids. Trimming removed 4 bases from V and 5 bases from J, with 12 bases in between. CDR3 nucleotide sequence: TGTGCCAGCTCACAGCAGGGTTTGGATCAGCCCCAGCATTTT. Translating gives CASSQQGLDQPQHF.

This clonotype was seen at least ten times. The V call is TRBV30, the J call TRBJ1-5; tentatively, D is TRBD1 (6 bases). This CDR3 has 17 amino acids. Germline CDR1 and CDR2: GTSNPN and SVGIG (reference sequence). The germline V and J ends were trimmed by 2 bases and 2 bases, with 19 bases remaining between them. CDR3 sequence (DNA): TGTGCCTGGAGTACAAAACTGGGGACACCGGGCAATCAGCCCCAGCATTTT. This codes for CAWSTKLGTPGNQPQHF.

This clonotype was observed at least ten times. The chain has TRBV6-1 and TRBJ1-2; tentative D call: TRBD1 (6 bases). V was pared by 6 bases and J by 6 bases, with 20 bases between. Germline V gives CDR1 MNHNS, CDR2 SASEGT. The CDR3 is 15 residues long. The chain's CDR3 is CASSPTLTRGDGYTF. CDR3 coding DNA: TGTGCCAGCAGCCCAACGTTGACCAGGGGTGATGGCTACACCTTC.

At least ten counts were recorded for this clonotype. The chain is built from TRBV28 and TRBJ1-5, with D possibly matching TRBD1 (5 bases). Trimming shortened V by 5 bases and J by 7 bases, and 12 bases separated the two germline ends. The CDR3 sequence is 13 residues long. Germline V CDR1 and CDR2: MDHEN, SYDVKM. The CDR3, as DNA: TGTGCCAGCAGTCAGTTACAGGAGCAGCCCCAGCATTTT. Amino acids: CASSQLQEQPQHF.

In this sample, this clonotype turned up many times. The chain is built from TRBV28 and TRBJ2-7; TRBD2 aligns across 8 bases. Germline V gene data show CDR1 as MDHEN and CDR2 as SYDVKM. This CDR3 spans 16 amino acids. The V and J ends lost 5 bases and 3 bases, in that order; junction bases with no gene match: 12. The CDR3 nucleotides read TGTGCCAGCAGTCCTCAAGGACTAGCCAAAAACTACGAGCAGTACTTC. The encoded protein is CASSPQGLAKNYEQYF.

This clonotype has at least ten counts. This chain links TRBV28 with TRBJ2-7; the D is unclear. Germline loops: CDR1 MDHEN, CDR2 SYDVKM. The V end lost 3 bases, the J end lost 7 bases, and 16 bases lay between the germline ends. The CDR3 has 14 residues. The CDR3 reads CASSFRLGKVEQYF. The CDR3 DNA reads as TGTGCCAGCAGTTTCAGGCTGGGTAAGGTGGAGCAGTACTTC.

J is TRBJ2-7 and V is TRBV9; 12 bases map to TRBD1. This CDR3 is 13 amino acids long. V lost 4 bases and J lost 9; bases outside the gene matches: 5. Germline V CDR1 and CDR2: SGDLS, YYNGEE. For the CDR3, the DNA is TGTGCCAGCAGCTCGGGACAGGGGGCGGCGCAGTACTTC. It specifies CASSSGQGAAQYF.

The chain recombines TRBV20-1 with TRBJ1-2, with D perhaps TRBD1 (6 bases). Trimming cost V 4 bases and J 6 bases, with 12 bases left between them. CDR1 and CDR2 (germline): DFQATT, SNEGSKA (reference sequence). CDR3 length: 12 residues. Written as DNA, the CDR3 is TGCAGTGCTAAAGGGTACAGGGATGGCTACACCTTC. This codes for CSAKGYRDGYTF.

At least ten counts were recorded for this clonotype. The rearrangement joins TRBV19 to TRBJ2-2; 9 bases are a match to TRBD2. The CDR3 sequence is 16 residues long. Germline V CDR1 and CDR2: LNHDA, SQIVND (reference sequence). V dropped 7 bases and J dropped 4; count of bases not matched to a gene: 10. In DNA form, the CDR3 reads TGTGCCAGTACGATGGCGGGAGGGTTGGGCACCGGGGAGCTGTTTTTT. Encoded protein: CASTMAGGLGTGELFF.

The chain uses TRBV2 and TRBJ1-2; TRBD1 aligns across 9 bases. Trimming cost V 8 bases and J 5 bases; bases outside gene matches: 6. CDR1 and CDR2 (germline): SNHLY, FYNNEI. There are 13 residues in the CDR3. The DNA of the CDR3 is TGTGCCAGCCATGCCGGGACAGGGTATGGCTACACCTTC. Its translation is CASHAGTGYGYTF.

There are many counts of this clonotype. This chain joins TRBV20-1 and TRBJ2-7, with D uncertain. The length of the CDR3 is 12 residues. Trimming stripped 3 bases from V and 6 bases from J, with 12 bases between. Germline values: CDR1 DFQATT, CDR2 SNEGSKA (reference sequence). CDR3 region: CSARALVREQYF. In DNA, the CDR3 is TGCAGTGCTAGGGCGCTAGTTCGCGAGCAGTACTTC.